This section outlines one T cell receptor beta chain sequence together with its context. Which antigen it targets is not known. No per-base quality is available; no much larger clone lies one base away. This record belongs to a study of blood T cell repertoires in COVID-19 (TCRdb year 2020). For the study in its entirety: Samples covering the acute and convalescent phases of COVID-19 were provided by collaborators in the United States, Italy and Spain. The material from the prospective study consisted of cDNA or gDNA derived from T cells, B-cell-depleted T cells, or PBMCs. Subjects who had been exposed to COVID-19, were actively infected with it, or had recovered from it provided the deeply sampled blood TCRbeta repertoires that made up the dataset. The repertoires were made available in a free public database intended to serve as a resource for research on the immune response to SARS-CoV-2. Samples were obtained from the ongoing ImmuneRACE study (first 160 participants) and from 1,200 or so subjects provided by 6 global collaborators. A de-identified subject ID, COVID-19 status, age in years and sex were almost always included in the sample metadata. Where HLA class I and class II types were available, the types were taken from metadata supplied by the sample provider, not from assay-based typing.

General study outcomes and caveats: The amount of clinical and demographic metadata varied by source and participant and was provided uncurated.

V lost 6 bases and J lost 7 bases; the stretch between them is 12 bases long. Per the germline V gene (reference sequence), GTSNPN is the CDR1 and SVGIG is the CDR2. From the cysteine through the phenylalanine, the CDR3 covers 11 amino acids. Only the CDR3 DNA stays, 33 bases, in frame from base 1. TCRbeta CDR3 regions were amplified from genomic DNA using the immunoSEQ Assay, a bias-controlled multiplex PCR. As for how the authors treated the data: Nucleated cell counts per sample were estimated from amplification of reference gene primers within the assay. To quantify the absolute abundance of each unique TCRbeta CDR3 rearrangement, sequence reads were collapsed and filtered. Productive Simpson clonality was computed per sample as the square root of Simpson's diversity index over productive rearrangements. TCRdb obtained this table from immuneACCESS and retained in-frame rearrangements with V and J assigned. These tables miss some clones; where compared with another copy, unresolved V genes account for less than half of the shortfall, and the remainder is unexplained. The V and J calls and clone size are taken from that table; D and trimming were inferred from the DNA. This sample gives some 270,000 clones in total; 85% of them show up just once. Around 9.8% of the sample comes from the top ten.

Enrolling through a virtual design, the prospective study's participants ranged in age from roughly 18 to 90 years and lived across more than 20 United States geographic areas. To assign participants to cohorts, the prospective study relied on clinical history that participants themselves reported in a screening survey and a study questionnaire. In the prospective study, whole blood, serum and a nasopharyngeal or oropharyngeal swab were collected from each participant by mobile phlebotomists. Participants in the prospective study had the option to provide additional blood draws and questionnaires over a roughly 2-month period. Prospective study blood samples were shipped either frozen or at room temperature before DNA extraction.

Rearrangement joined TRBV30 to TRBJ1-2, with a tentative D gene TRBD1 over 5 matching bases. The specimen sequenced was PBMCs or T cells enriched from blood (not recorded which). The TCR was taken from a woman between 45 and 65 years old with acute COVID-19. Read as DNA, the sequence is TGTGCCTGTGTGCGGGGGGGTGGCTACACCTTC. This gives the protein CACVRGGGYTF. The full variable domain, with segments outside the CDR3 supplied by the reference TRBV30 and TRBJ1-2 proteins, appears as SQTIHQWPATLVQPVGSPLSLECTVEGTSNPNLYWYRQAAGRGLQLLFYSVGIGQISSEVPQNLSASRPQDRQFILSSKKLLLSDSGFYLCACVRGGGYTFGSGTRLTVV.